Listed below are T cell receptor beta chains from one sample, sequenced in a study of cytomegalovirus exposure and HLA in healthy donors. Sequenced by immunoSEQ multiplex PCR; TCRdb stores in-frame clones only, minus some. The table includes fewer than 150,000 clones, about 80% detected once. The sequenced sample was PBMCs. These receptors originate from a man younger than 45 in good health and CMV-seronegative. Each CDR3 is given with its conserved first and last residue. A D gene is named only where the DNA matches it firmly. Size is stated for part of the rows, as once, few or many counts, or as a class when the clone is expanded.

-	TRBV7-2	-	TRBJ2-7	TGTGCCAGCAGCTTAAGGGGGGGCGACTCCTACGAGCAGTACTTC	CASSLRGGDSYEQYF
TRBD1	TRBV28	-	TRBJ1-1	TGTGCCAGCAGTTCGACCCCCGGGACAGCGATCGAAGCTTTCTTT	CASSSTPGTAIEAFF
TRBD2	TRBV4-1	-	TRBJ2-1	TGCGCCAGCAGCCAACCCGGGACTAGCGGGCGGGGGCAGTTCTTC	CASSQPGTSGRGQFF
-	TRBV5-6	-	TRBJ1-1	TGTGCCAGCAGCCCCCGCGGGCTAGGTTGGAACACTGAAGCTTTCTTT	CASSPRGLGWNTEAFF
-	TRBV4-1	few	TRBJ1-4	TGCGCCAGCAGCCAAGCGGCAACTAATGAAAAACTGTTTTTT	CASSQAATNEKLFF
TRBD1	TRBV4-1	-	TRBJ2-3	TGCGCCAGCAGCCCACGGGACAGCTCGTTCGTCGCAGATACGCAGTATTTT	CASSPRDSSFVADTQYF
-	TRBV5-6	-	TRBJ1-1	TGTGCCAGCAGGTATAGGGGGATCGCGAACACTGAAGCTTCCTTT	CASRYRGIANTEASF
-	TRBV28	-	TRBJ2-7	TGTGCCAGCACCGGCGGGGATCTGAGCTCCTACGAGCAGTACTTC	CASTGGDLSSYEQYF
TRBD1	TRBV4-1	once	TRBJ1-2	TGCGCCAGCAGCCCAGGACAGGGGCTGGGCTATGGCTACACCTTC	CASSPGQGLGYGYTF
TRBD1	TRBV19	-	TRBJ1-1	TGTGCCAGTACCCGACAGGGTGGTGGCACTGAAGCTTTCTTT	CASTRQGGGTEAFF
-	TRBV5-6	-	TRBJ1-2	TGTGCCAGCACACTGGCAGTTCAGGGTTTCGTTGGCTACACCTTC	CASTLAVQGFVGYTF
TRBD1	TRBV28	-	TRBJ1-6	TGTGCCAGCAGTACGGGACAGGGGTTCGGTAATTCACCCCTCCACTTT	CASSTGQGFGNSPLHF
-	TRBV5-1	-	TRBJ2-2	TGCGCCAGCAGTTTTGGACTCAACGCCGGGGAGCTGTTTTTT	CASSFGLNAGELFF
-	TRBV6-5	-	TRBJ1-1	TGTGCCAGCAGTTACGGTACAGGATTCATGAACACTGAAGCTTTCTTT	CASSYGTGFMNTEAFF
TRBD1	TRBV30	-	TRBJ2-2	TGTGCCTGGACGCCGGGACAGGCGAACACCGGGGAGCTGTTTTTT	CAWTPGQANTGELFF
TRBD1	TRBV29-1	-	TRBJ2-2	TGCAGCGCCGGGACAGGGACCGGGGAGCTGTTTTTT	CSAGTGTGELFF
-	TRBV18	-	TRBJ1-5	TGTGCCAGCTCACCAGGGCAGGGTTCAGGCAATCAGCCCCAGCATTTT	CASSPGQGSGNQPQHF
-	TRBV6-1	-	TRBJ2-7	TGTGCCAGCAGTGAAGTTTTAGCATTGAAAAACTACGAGCAGTACTTC	CASSEVLALKNYEQYF
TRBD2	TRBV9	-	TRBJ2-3	TGTGCCAGCAGCTCCCGACTCGCGGGAGCAATAGATACGCAGTATTTT	CASSSRLAGAIDTQYF
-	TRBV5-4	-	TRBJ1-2	TGTGCCAGCAGCTACGACAGTGGGCACAACTATGGCTACACCTTC	CASSYDSGHNYGYTF
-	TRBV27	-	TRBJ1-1	TGTGCCAGCAGTTGGGCGGGGAAGCCGGAAGCTTTCTTT	CASSWAGKPEAFF
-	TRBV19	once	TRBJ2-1	TGTGCCAGTAGTAGCCACACAATGGGGGGTGAGCAGTTCTTC	CASSSHTMGGEQFF
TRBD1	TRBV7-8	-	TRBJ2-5	TGTGCCAGCAGCGGGGTCGGACAGGGGACAGAGACCCAGTACTTC	CASSGVGQGTETQYF
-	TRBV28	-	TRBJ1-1	TGTGCCAGCAGTGGCAGGGAAGAAGCTTTCTTT	CASSGREEAFF
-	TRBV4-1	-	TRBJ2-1	TGCGCCAGCAGCCAATCCACCCGCGACACCAACTCCTACAATGAGCAGTTCTTC	CASSQSTRDTNSYNEQFF
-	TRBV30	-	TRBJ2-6	TGTGCCTGGGGCGGACTCTCTGGGGCCAACGTCCTGACTTTC	CAWGGLSGANVLTF
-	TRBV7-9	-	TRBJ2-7	TGTGCCAGCAGCTTAGCGATCCGAGGACAAAGGGGCGAGCAGTACTTC	CASSLAIRGQRGEQYF
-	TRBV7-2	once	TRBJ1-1	TGTGCCAGCAGCTTAGTTGGGGACTACACTGAAGCTTTCTTT	CASSLVGDYTEAFF
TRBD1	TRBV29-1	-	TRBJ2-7	TGCAGCGTTGGATCCCAGGGGGCTATTCACGAGCAGTACTTC	CSVGSQGAIHEQYF
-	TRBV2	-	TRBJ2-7	TGTGGGGTGGGGACACGGTCCTACGAGCAGTACTTC	CGVGTRSYEQYF
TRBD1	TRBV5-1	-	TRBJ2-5	TGCGCCAGCAGCGATACAGGGGTGGGGGAGACCCAGTACTTC	CASSDTGVGETQYF
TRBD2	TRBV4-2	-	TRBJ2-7	TGTGCCAGCAGCCAAGATACCCTTCCCCCGCGTGTTGTGACTAGCGGACGACCCTACGAGCAGTACTTC	CASSQDTLPPRVVTSGRPYEQYF
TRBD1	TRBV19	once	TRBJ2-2	TGTGCCAGTACCTTGGACAGGGCCCCCTTGAACACCGGGGAGCTGTTTTTT	CASTLDRAPLNTGELFF
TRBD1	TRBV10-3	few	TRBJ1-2	TGTGCCATCAGGGGACAGGGGCGGGAGTATGGCTACACCTTC	CAIRGQGREYGYTF
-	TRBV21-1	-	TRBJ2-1	TGTGCCAGCAGCAAATTAGGGACAGGGAGCTCCTACAATGAGCAGTTCTTC	CASSKLGTGSSYNEQFF
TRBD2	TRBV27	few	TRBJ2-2	TGTGCCAGCAGTGCGGTGGGGGGGGAAAACACCGGGGAGCTGTTTTTT	CASSAVGGENTGELFF
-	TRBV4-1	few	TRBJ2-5	TGCGCCAGCAGCCAAGCAAGGCCAGGGAGGAAGGAGACCCAGTACTTC	CASSQARPGRKETQYF
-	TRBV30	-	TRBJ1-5	TGTGCCTGGAGCCTAGGGGGAAATCAGCCCCAGCATTTT	CAWSLGGNQPQHF
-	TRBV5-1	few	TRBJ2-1	TGCGCCAGCAGCTTGGGGGAGAATGGGTACAATGAGCAGTTCTTC	CASSLGENGYNEQFF
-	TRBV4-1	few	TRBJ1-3	TGCGCCAGCAGCCAAACTTCCGCGGGGAGCTCTGGAAACACCATATATTTT	CASSQTSAGSSGNTIYF
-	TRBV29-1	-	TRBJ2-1	TGCAGCACCGAAGCAACAGGGCTTGGGGAGCAGTTCTTC	CSTEATGLGEQFF
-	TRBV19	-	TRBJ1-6	TGTGCCAGTAGTATAAGGCTCGGCAGGGGAGCTGATTCACCCCTCCACTTT	CASSIRLGRGADSPLHF
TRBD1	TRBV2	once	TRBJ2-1	TGTGCCAGCAATACAGGGGCTGGCAATGAGCAGTTCTTC	CASNTGAGNEQFF
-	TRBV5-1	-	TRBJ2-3	TGCGCCAGCAGCTTGGGAGGTGCTAGCACAGATACGCAGTATTTT	CASSLGGASTDTQYF
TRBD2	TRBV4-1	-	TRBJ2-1	TGCGCCAGCAGCCAAGATGGGCGGGGGAATGAGCAGCTCTTC	CASSQDGRGNEQLF
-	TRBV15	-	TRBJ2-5	TGTGCCACCAGCATCCTTTCGTACCAAGAGACCCAGTACTTC	CATSILSYQETQYF
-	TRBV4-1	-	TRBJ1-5	TGCGCCAGCAGCCAAGAGGGGAGGAATAGCAATCAGCCCCAGCATTTT	CASSQEGRNSNQPQHF
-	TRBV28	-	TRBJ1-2	TGTGCCAGCAGTTTATCCCAGTACTATGGCTACACCTTC	CASSLSQYYGYTF
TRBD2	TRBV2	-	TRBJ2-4	TGTGCCAGCGCCGGGGGGGCGAAAAACATTCAGTACTTC	CASAGGAKNIQYF
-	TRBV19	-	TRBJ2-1	TGTGCCAGTAGTCCGGGACGACACGGCGTCCAGGACAGTAGCATCTACAATGAGCAGTTCTTC	CASSPGRHGVQDSSIYNEQFF
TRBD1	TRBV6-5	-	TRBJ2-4	TGTGCCAGCAGTTACTATGGGACAGCAGTCAACATTCAGTACTTC	CASSYYGTAVNIQYF
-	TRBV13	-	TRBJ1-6	TGTGCCACCCAGACGGGTAATTCACCCCTCCACTTT	CATQTGNSPLHF
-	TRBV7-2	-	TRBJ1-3	TGTGCCAGCAGCTTAGAAGGGGCTGCCGGAAACACCATATATTTT	CASSLEGAAGNTIYF
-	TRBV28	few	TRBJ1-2	TGTGCCAGCAGACGACACCCCGCCGGCTATGGCTACACCTTC	CASRRHPAGYGYTF
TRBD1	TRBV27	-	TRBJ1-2	TGTGCCAGCAGCCAGGACAGGGCTAACTATGGCTACCCCTTC	CASSQDRANYGYPF
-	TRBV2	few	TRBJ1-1	TGTGCCAGCAGAGGGACATACGCTGAAGCTTTCTTT	CASRGTYAEAFF
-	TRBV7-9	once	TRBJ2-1	TGTTCCAGCAGCTTAGGTCTCACTTACAATGAGCAGTTCTTC	CSSSLGLTYNEQFF